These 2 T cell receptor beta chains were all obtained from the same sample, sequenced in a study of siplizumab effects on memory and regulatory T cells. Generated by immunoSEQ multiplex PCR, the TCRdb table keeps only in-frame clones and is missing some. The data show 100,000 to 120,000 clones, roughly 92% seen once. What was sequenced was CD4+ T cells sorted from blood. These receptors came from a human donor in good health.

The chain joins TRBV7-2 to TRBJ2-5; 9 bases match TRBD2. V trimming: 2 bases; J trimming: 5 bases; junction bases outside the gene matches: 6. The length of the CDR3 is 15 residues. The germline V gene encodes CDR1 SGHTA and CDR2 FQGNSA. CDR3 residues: CASSLQSGGRETQYF. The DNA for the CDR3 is TGTGCCAGCAGCTTACAAAGCGGGGGGCGGGAGACCCAGTACTTC.

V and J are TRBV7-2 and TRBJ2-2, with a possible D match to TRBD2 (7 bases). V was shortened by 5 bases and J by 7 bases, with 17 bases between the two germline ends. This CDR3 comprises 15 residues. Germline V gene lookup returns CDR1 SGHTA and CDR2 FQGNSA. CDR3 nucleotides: TGTGCCAGCAGCAGGACTAGGGGGTCGGTCGGGGAGCTGTTTTTT. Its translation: CASSRTRGSVGELFF.